This T cell receptor beta chain was recovered during a study of cytomegalovirus exposure and HLA in healthy donors (dated by TCRdb to 2015 to 2018). Context from the whole study: An earlier analysis of roughly 570 of the donors reported 276 Gb of sequence data and around 110 million unique TCR beta sequences obtained from about 200 million T cells. An early release that covered fewer than 800 HLA-typed donors contained about 300 gigabases of sequencing data and 70 million to 100 million unique TCR sequences. Of the roughly 400 genotyped donors, more than 75% were placed in the genetic ancestry cluster associated with self-reported Caucasian donors. The study aimed to test whether cataloging public T cell receptors could reveal signatures of past pathogen exposure. The T cell repertoires of several hundred subjects were profiled by immunosequencing and related to cytomegalovirus serostatus. Along with the approximately 670-subject first cohort, a separate validation cohort of over a hundred different subjects was used. High-throughput TCR immunosequencing, statistical association of individual TCRs with disease status, and machine learning were combined to predict cytomegalovirus infection status. To study patterns of TCR occurrence, a later analysis re-analyzed previously published TCR beta repertoires from several hundred donors and added high-resolution HLA genotyping. In the later analysis, no new phenotypic data were used to find candidate immune exposures; instead, reliance was placed on TCR beta sequences and their occurrence across donors. An earlier analysis of approximately 640 of the donors applied high-throughput TCR beta sequencing to assess whether each TCR beta V gene segment acted as functional or pseudogenic. Alongside the repertoire data, information on donor age, sex, ethnicity and CMV serostatus was compiled. A later genetic analysis took genome-wide SNP genotypes for about three fifths of the roughly 700 donors and used that subset as a discovery cohort. All discovery cohort repertoires had been generated using a single sequencing platform. HLA typing included class I and class II loci at four-digit resolution. Typing coverage differed by locus: A, B, C, DRB1 and DQB1 were typed in roughly 620-630 donors, DQA1 in 522, DPA1 in around 610, and DPB1 in just under 490. Four to six DR-DQ haplotypes were handled as single units for association and clustering, since linkage in the cohort was strong. On average, 235,054 unique TCR beta nucleotide sequences were sequenced per donor among a few hundred genotyped donors of the cohort, with 15% to 20% of those sequences being non-productive.

The sample holds a few counts of this clone. No antigen is known for it. No quality values exist for individual bases; no much larger clone is one base distant. General findings and caveats noted by the study authors: It was suggested by the authors that the approach could potentially be generalized to other disease states and immunological phenotypes. In the study, 150 to 200 TCR beta chains were listed as associated with cytomegalovirus. According to a later analysis, TCR association rates differed among HLA loci, with DRB1 alleles showing the most associated TCRs and HLA-C alleles showing the fewest. Immune exposure information for the cohort was limited to CMV serostatus. A later genetic analysis associated a missense DCLRE1C variant with V-gene and J-gene trimming of TCR beta chains, and an independent cohort replicated the association. Because some donors lacked HLA typing at each locus, the association tests relied only on the typed subset. In a later analysis, HLA-associated TCR beta chains showed more clonal expansion and lower generation probabilities than non-associated chains that were equally common. Linkage disequilibrium might explain the correlated functional status among segregating V segments, but an unknown experimental factor could not be excluded. In this cohort, only TCR beta chains were sequenced, and detectable features were limited by the absence of alpha or paired-chain data. A cluster of highly shared sequence variants was judged likely to represent a technical artifact of the sequencing pipeline. In both the original and validation cohorts, the classifier was reported to diagnose cytomegalovirus status with high specificity and sensitivity. In vitro tests confirmed that three of the cytomegalovirus-associated TCR beta chains recognize cytomegalovirus antigens. Roughly uniform sequencing depth across donors was assumed in presence/absence analyses, although this assumption may not hold. In a later analysis, most CMV-associated TCR beta chains were found to appear HLA-restricted, with HLA associations seemingly driven largely by CMV exposure. Assigning TCR associations to individual alleles was difficult when HLA alleles, especially DR and DQ, strongly co-occurred. Specific HLA alleles were associated with 15,000 to 20,000 TCR beta sequences at a false discovery rate of 0.05 in a later analysis. A further reported finding was that TCR beta sequences accurately predicted the HLA-A and HLA-B alleles for most subjects in the first cohort. The earlier analysis of some 560 of the donors excluded fewer than 20 rarely observed V segments, including chromosome 9 orphons, because counts were too low. Compared with the roughly 720-donor mean, donors in an Asian-associated ancestry cluster had fewer N-insertions in productive TCRs, according to a later genetic analysis. In an earlier analysis of around 600 of the donors, most TCR beta V segments were observed in productive rearrangements about 90% or about 30% of the time, broadly matching IMGT annotations. Several of the top co-occurrence clusters appeared to be linked to parvovirus B19, influenza, CMV and Epstein-Barr virus, according to a later analysis. Some IMGT-functional V segments, including TRBV6-2 and TRBV6-3, could not be told apart with the 87-base-pair reads, so those segments were excluded. Across donors, most TCR sequences were observed very rarely, whereas some public TCRs were present in many individuals.

Receptor amplification or capture employed the immunoSEQ multiplex PCR assay. For the multiplex PCR, a mixture combining 60 forward primers for TCR Vbeta segments and 13 reverse primers for TCR Jbeta segments was used. The CDR3 region of rearranged TCR beta genes was amplified from genomic DNA with a multiplex PCR assay. The Illumina HiSeq System was used to sequence the amplified TCR beta libraries as 87-base-pair reads. In the paper's pipeline: A later analysis tallied tens of millions of unique TCR beta chains across the 610 or so repertoires, and approximately 12 million of those chains were shared by two or more donors. A nearest-neighbor algorithm error-corrected the raw reads and collapsed the reads into unique sequences, merging closely related sequences to remove PCR and sequencing errors. To assign V, D and J gene segments, CDR3 sequences were aligned to IMGT reference sequences. For a sequence to be retained, a match of at least six nucleotides was required to both a V gene segment and a J gene segment. A rearrangement counted as productive if the CDR3 had no stop codons and remained in frame with V and J, and every other rearrangement counted as non-productive. CDR3 was defined by IMGT convention, running from the second conserved V-encoded cysteine to the conserved J-encoded phenylalanine. In an earlier analysis of just under 600 of the donors, sequences lacking an unambiguous match to a single V gene segment were excluded. An earlier analysis of some 610 of the donors called V segments functional above 56.7% productive rearrangements and segregating when the between-donor standard deviation exceeded 5%. A statistical classification framework was developed to diagnose cytomegalovirus status using the catalog of TCR beta chain sequences. In a later analysis, V and J genes were assigned by comparing TCR nucleotide sequences against IMGT/GENE-DB human TR gene sequences. A later analysis assigned CDR3 sequences and most-parsimonious VDJ recombination scenarios with the TCRdist pipeline. In a later analysis, every TCR beta chain was defined by the combination of its CDR3 amino acid sequence and its V-gene family, and reads without a unique V-gene family were dropped. A later analysis removed 500 to 650 highly shared, low-generation-probability nucleotide sequences to deal with suspected cross-contamination and a sequencing artifact. In a later analysis, a clonal expansion index was calculated for each public chain from normalized within-repertoire ranks of inferred template counts. In a later analysis, generation probabilities were computed using a VDJ recombination model fitted to out-of-frame rearrangements, and the results were checked against IGoR. In a later analysis, TCR-TCR, TCR-HLA and TCR-CMV co-occurrence was scored with hypergeometric tests, and a repertoire-size bias correction was applied to TCR pairs. A later analysis estimated false discovery rates by permuting HLA or CMV assignments 20 times. In a later analysis, co-occurring TCRs were grouped using DBSCAN, with TCRdist sequence similarity added in when clustering inside HLA-allele-positive subsets. For co-occurrence clustering, repertoires with fewer than 30,000 or more than 120,000 public chains were excluded, along with five repertoires with anomalous nucleotide sharing. This is the immuneACCESS table as TCRdb keeps it, with only in-frame sequences that have V and J called. A part of the clones is gone; compared with another copy, unresolved V genes explain less than half, and the rest is unexplained. V and J calls and clone size are as listed in that table; D and trimming were resolved from the DNA. The sample table shows some 40,000 clones, and about 85% are seen once. The ten largest clonotypes hold 2.5% to 3.5% of the sample.

The germline V gene specifies KGHSH as CDR1 and LQKENI as CDR2. V and J are truncated by 3 bases and 5 bases respectively, leaving an intervening sequence of 11 bases. The CDR3 holds 14 amino acids from the cysteine to the phenylalanine. Just the 42-base CDR3 DNA is kept, in frame starting at base 1. The cohort consisted of 600 or so healthy bone marrow donors. At the time of sampling, every cohort member was nominally healthy, though immune exposures that went unrecorded were likely present. The donor was CMV seronegative and was included in the group of 352 seronegative cohort members. A peripheral blood sample was collected from each donor, and TCR beta sequencing was performed on peripheral blood mononuclear cells. Genomic DNA was extracted from the blood cell samples with the Qiagen DNeasy Blood Extraction Kit.

The chain uses TRBV18 and TRBJ1-3, and perhaps TRBD1 as D gene, on 6 matching bases. The clonotype originates from a man aged 50 or older in good health and CMV-seronegative. The specimen sequenced was PBMCs. The DNA is as follows: TGTGCCAGCTCACCCCAGGGGACAAGAAACACCATATATTTT. It specifies CASSPQGTRNTIYF.